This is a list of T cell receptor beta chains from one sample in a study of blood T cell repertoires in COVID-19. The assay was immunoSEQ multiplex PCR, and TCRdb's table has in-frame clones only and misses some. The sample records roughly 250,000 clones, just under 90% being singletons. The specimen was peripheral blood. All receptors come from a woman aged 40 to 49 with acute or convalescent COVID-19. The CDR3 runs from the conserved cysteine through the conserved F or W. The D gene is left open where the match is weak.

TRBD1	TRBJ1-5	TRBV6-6	TGTGCCAGCAGGCAGCCGGGACAGGGGTATCAGCCCCAGCATTTT	CASRQPGQGYQPQHF
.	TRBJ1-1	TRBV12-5	TGTGCTAGTGGGACTCCCGGAACCGGAACTGAAGCTTTCTTT	CASGTPGTGTEAFF
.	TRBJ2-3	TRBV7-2	TGTGCCAGCAGCCTACTCGCAGATACGCAGTATTTT	CASSLLADTQYF
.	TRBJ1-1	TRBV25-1	TGTGCCAGCAGTGGAAACCTGGGGGAGGTATCTGAAGCTTTCTTT	CASSGNLGEVSEAFF
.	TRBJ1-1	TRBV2	TGTGCCAGCATAGGACAGCGGAACACTGAAGCTTTCTTT	CASIGQRNTEAFF
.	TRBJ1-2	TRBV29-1	TGCAGCGTTCTAAAGGGACTTAACTATGGCTACACCTTC	CSVLKGLNYGYTF
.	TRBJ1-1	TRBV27	TGTGCCAGCAGTTTATACAGGCCGACCTTCAACACTGAAGCTTTCTTT	CASSLYRPTFNTEAFF
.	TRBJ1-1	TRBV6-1	TGTGCCAGCAGTGAAGCAAGGCGGGCTGAAGCTTTCTTT	CASSEARRAEAFF
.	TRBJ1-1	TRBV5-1	TGCGCCAGCAGCTTGGTTATAGGGGGCACTGAAGCTTTCTTT	CASSLVIGGTEAFF
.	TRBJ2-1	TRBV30	TGTGCCGGAACAGGGTCCGTCAGTAATGAGCAGTTCTTC	CAGTGSVSNEQFF
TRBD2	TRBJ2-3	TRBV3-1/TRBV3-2	TGTGCCAGCAGCCGCTCGGGTGGGGTTAGCGGGGGGGCACCCACAGATACGCAGTATTTT	CASSRSGGVSGGAPTDTQYF